The following is a T cell receptor beta chain sequence with its context. This sample was taken from a study of blood T cell repertoires in COVID-19. For the study at large: Sample material is recorded as cDNA or gDNA derived from T cells, B-cell-depleted T cells, or PBMCs.

The CDR3 contains 15 residues. The V segment lost 0 bases and the J segment 1 base; nucleotides outside the gene matches: 3. Per germline, CDR1 SGHRS and CDR2 YFSETQ. Participants were aged about 18 to 90 years from approximately 24 US areas. Participant-given clinical history determined each cohort assignment. In the original analysis: Estimated nucleated cell counts came from reference gene primer amplification. The repertoire was sequenced with immunoSEQ multiplex PCR; TCRdb's copy has only in-frame clones and lacks some. V and J calls and clone size follow that table, whereas D and trimming were derived from the DNA. Of under 250,000 clones listed, around 84% are singletons.

The sequenced material came from PBMCs or T cells enriched from blood (not recorded which). This chain joins TRBV5-1 and TRBJ2-7; TRBD1 matches 8 bases. The clonotype originates from a man aged 35-49 years who had recovered from COVID-19. The DNA of the CDR3 is TGCGCCAGCAGCTTGGCAGGGGGCATATCCTACGAGCAGTACTTC. Residues: CASSLAGGISYEQYF.